This T cell receptor beta chain originates from a study of blood T cell repertoires in COVID-19. Libraries were prepared by immunoSEQ multiplex PCR; TCRdb keeps only in-frame clonotypes and omits some of them. The sample lists more than 95,000 clones, about 85% occurring once. This receptor was taken from a woman aged 80 or over with COVID-19, enrolled during active disease. The sequenced sample consisted of peripheral blood.

The CDR3 sequence is CASSSGLLNQPQHF. The CDR3 DNA follows: TGTGCCAGCAGTTCCGGACTGTTAAATCAGCCCCAGCATTTT. V usage is TRBV27 and J usage is TRBJ1-5; D is undetermined. This CDR3 is 14 amino acids long. Looked up from germline, CDR1 is MNHEY and CDR2 is SMNVEV (reference sequence). V lost 4 bases, J lost 4 bases, and 11 bases lay in between.